This entry lists 23 T cell receptor beta chains sequenced from one sample in a study of T cell repertoires in cytomegalovirus infection. TCRdb analysed the reads with MiXCR anew, one entry per CDR3 protein. The sample yields fewer than 300,000 distinct CDR3 sequences, under 30% seen once. The source material was PBMCs. Receptors were obtained from a human donor in good health (CMV status not recorded). Some clones in this sample may be carry-over from other donors' samples.

The chain couples TRBV12-3 or TRBV12-4 to TRBJ2-3, with D perhaps assigned TRBD1 or TRBD2 (5 bases each). Between the trimmed V and J ends, which lost 6 bases and 6 bases, there was a span of 13 bases. The CDR3 runs 13 residues. The CDR3: CASSHRGADTQYF. The CDR3 DNA reads as TGTGCCAGCAGCCACCGAGGGGCCGATACGCAGTATTTT.

The chain recombines TRBV29-1 with TRBJ2-1, with 9 nucleotides matching TRBD1. CDR1 and CDR2 (germline): SQVTM, ANQGSEA. The CDR3 has 12 residues. The J segment lost 15 bases and the V segment lost 3 bases, leaving 9 bases of the junction unmatched. The CDR3: CSVEGTGSPLFF. Here the CDR3 DNA reads TGCAGCGTTGAGGGGACAGGGTCACCCCTGTTCTTC.

The chain couples TRBV23-1 to TRBJ2-1; D tentatively fits TRBD1 or TRBD2 (6 bases each). TRBV23-1 is marked as an open reading frame, function uncertain. V was pared by 8 bases and J by 2 bases, with 19 bases between. The CDR3 runs to 16 residues. This chain's CDR3 is CASGSFGGRAYNEQFF. CDR3 coding DNA: TGCGCCAGCGGGTCCTTCGGGGGCAGGGCCTACAATGAGCAGTTCTTC.

This clonotype was seen ten or more times. J is TRBJ2-3 and V is TRBV7-2; TRBD1 or TRBD2 may be the D gene (5 bases each). Germline V gene sequence: CDR1 SGHTA, CDR2 FQGNSA. V lost 6 bases and J 1 base, leaving 11 bases between the germline ends. The CDR3 is 14 residues long. As DNA, the CDR3 is TGTGCCAGCAGAACCGGGACCGGCACAGATACGCAGTATTTT. Protein product: CASRTGTGTDTQYF.

The chain combines TRBV9 with TRBJ2-1; no definite D call. The CDR3 is 14 residues long. CDR1 and CDR2 from the germline V gene are SGDLS and YYNGEE. Trimming pared 0 bases from V and 4 bases from J, leaving 8 bases between. The chain's CDR3 is CASSVEVQYNEQFF. CDR3 bases: TGTGCCAGCAGCGTAGAGGTACAGTACAATGAGCAGTTCTTC. Supplemented by reference TRBV9 and TRBJ2-1, the full variable domain reads DSGVTQTPKHLITATGQRVTLRCSPRSGDLSVYWYQQSLDQGLQFLIQYYNGEERAKGNILERFSAQQFPDLHSELNLSSLELGDSALYFCASSVEVQYNEQFFGPGTRLTVL.

This clonotype was recorded a few times. This sequence joins TRBV7-9 and TRBJ2-2, with 15 positions matching TRBD2. CDR3 size: 18 residues. V dropped 5 bases and J dropped 7; count of bases not matched to a gene: 11. CDR1 is SEHNR, CDR2 FQNEAQ, per germline (reference sequence). The CDR3 nucleotides read TGTGCCAGCAGCGGACCGGGACTAGCGGGAGGCCGGGGCGGGGAGCTGTTTTTT. Encoded protein: CASSGPGLAGGRGGELFF.

This chain links TRBV3-1 with TRBJ1-1; maybe TRBD1 (6 bases). V lost 2 bases and J lost 7, with 8 bases in between. CDR1 LGHDT and CDR2 YNNKEL come from the germline V gene (reference sequence). The CDR3 is made up of 12 amino acids. CDR3 sequence (DNA): TGTGCCAGCAGCCAAACCAGGGGTGAAGCTTTCTTT. Residues: CASSQTRGEAFF.

CDR3 in DNA: TGCAGCGTTGAACGAACGGCTGAAGCTTTCTTT. It encodes CSVERTAEAFF. The rearrangement uses TRBV29-1 and TRBJ1-1, with D unresolved. CDR3 length: 11 amino acids. Trimming removed 2 bases from V and 6 bases from J, with 7 bases in between. Germline CDR1 is SQVTM and CDR2 is ANQGSEA. The full variable domain, completed using reference TRBV29-1 and TRBJ1-1, is SAVISQKPSRDICQRGTSLTIQCQVDSQVTMMFWYRQQPGQSLTLIATANQGSEATYESGFVIDKFPISRPNLTFSTLTVSNMSPEDSSIYLCSVERTAEAFFGQGTRLTVV.

The rearrangement links TRBV11-2 to TRBJ1-4; a possible D gene is TRBD1 (6 bases). The V end was cut by 2 bases, the J end by 8 bases, with 12 bases between. The CDR3 consists of 14 residues. CDR1 SGHAT and CDR2 FQNNGV come from the germline V gene. CDR3 sequence reads: CASSLIQGGEKLFF. CDR3 sequence (DNA): TGTGCCAGCAGCTTAATACAGGGAGGCGAAAAACTGTTTTTT.

This clonotype has a handful of counts. The chain recombines TRBV20-1 with TRBJ2-5; possible D gene TRBD1, 6 bases. Trimming cost V 3 bases and J 1 base, with 15 bases left between them. The CDR3 sequence is 15 residues long. Per the germline V gene, CDR1 is DFQATT and CDR2 is SNEGSKA (reference sequence). The CDR3 region is CSARTPDSFQETQYF. The CDR3, as DNA: TGCAGTGCTAGGACCCCGGACAGCTTCCAAGAGACCCAGTACTTC.

This clonotype turned up a few times. The genes are TRBV6-1 and TRBJ1-1; D ambiguous. The germline gives CDR1 MNHNS, CDR2 SASEGT. This CDR3 has 13 amino acids. Trimming cost V 5 bases and J 3 bases, with 10 bases left between them. This CDR3 is CASSRDLHTEAFF. As DNA, the CDR3 is TGTGCCAGCAGTCGAGATTTACACACTGAAGCTTTCTTT.

This clonotype occurred a few times. V gene TRBV7-4 combines with J gene TRBJ2-6; tentatively, D is TRBD1 (5 bases). The germline V gene has CDR1 SGHVT and CDR2 SQSDAQ. The V and J ends lost 7 bases and 0 bases respectively, with 19 bases between them. The CDR3 runs to 18 residues. The CDR3 nucleotides are TGTGCCAGCACTCGCACCAGGGTCGGCGTCTCTGGGGCCAACGTCCTGACTTTC. Translated, it gives CASTRTRVGVSGANVLTF.

This clonotype was observed a handful of times. The chain has TRBV11-2 and TRBJ2-7; a possible D gene is TRBD2 (5 bases). The CDR3 contains 14 residues. V was pared by 1 base and J by 7 bases, with 14 bases between. Germline CDR1 and CDR2: SGHAT and FQNNGV. The CDR3 is CASSLGLARREQYF. The CDR3 coding sequence is TGTGCCAGCAGCTTAGGGCTAGCAAGAAGGGAGCAGTACTTC. The full variable domain, rest sourced from reference TRBV11-2 and TRBJ2-7, is EAGVAQSPRYKIIEKRQSVAFWCNPISGHATLYWYQQILGQGPKLLIQFQNNGVVDDSQLPKDRFSAERLKGVDSTLKIQPAKLEDSAVYLCASSLGLARREQYFGPGTRLTVT.

The chain couples TRBV11-2 to TRBJ2-2, with 8 bases aligning to TRBD1. The CDR3 sequence is 16 residues long. CDR1 is SGHAT and CDR2 is FQNNGV in the germline V gene. Trimming removed 3 bases from V and 4 bases from J; junction bases left unmatched: 7. The CDR3 region is CASSFPGDRSTGELFF. In DNA, the CDR3 is TGTGCCAGCAGCTTTCCCGGGGACAGGAGCACCGGGGAGCTGTTTTTT.

At least ten counts were recorded for this clonotype. This chain connects TRBV7-9 to TRBJ1-1; D call uncertain. The germline V and J ends were trimmed by 2 bases and 1 base, with 8 bases remaining between them. Germline V gene data show CDR1 as SEHNR and CDR2 as FQNEAQ (reference sequence). The length of the CDR3 is 14 residues. The CDR3 bases are TGTGCCAGCAGCTTATTTTCGGGGAACACTGAAGCTTTCTTT. Translating gives CASSLFSGNTEAFF.

The rearrangement joins TRBV6-1 to TRBJ2-1; 9 nucleotides match TRBD2. CDR3 length equals 14 residues. V dropped 5 bases and J dropped 6; count of bases not matched to a gene: 5. CDR1 is MNHNS and CDR2 is SASEGT in the germline V gene. Here the CDR3 reads CASSPSGISNEQFF. In DNA, the CDR3 is TGTGCCAGCAGTCCTAGCGGGATAAGCAATGAGCAGTTCTTC.

This clonotype came up a few times. This sequence joins TRBV29-1 and TRBJ2-7; D call uncertain. CDR1 SQVTM and CDR2 ANQGSEA come from the germline V gene. V was trimmed by 4 bases and J by 1 base, leaving 11 bases between them. The CDR3 has 13 amino acids. DNA of the CDR3: TGCAGCGTTGTGAGCCAGGAGTCCTACGAGCAGTACTTC. Protein product: CSVVSQESYEQYF.

This clonotype was seen a handful of times. This sequence joins TRBV4-1 and TRBJ1-5; D may be TRBD1 (6 bases). V was shortened by 4 bases and J by 10 bases, with 14 bases between the two germline ends. This CDR3 has 13 residues. Germline CDR1 MGHRA, CDR2 YSYEKL. Here the CDR3 reads CASSRAGERPQHF. In DNA form, the CDR3 reads TGCGCCAGCAGCCGTGCAGGGGAACGACCCCAGCATTTT.

This sequence joins TRBV5-1 and TRBJ2-3; 10 bases match TRBD2. This CDR3 contains 16 residues. J was trimmed by 4 bases and V by 1 base; bases with no gene match: 6. The germline CDR1 and CDR2 sequences are SGHRS and YFSETQ. The chain's CDR3 is CASSLNLAGASDTQYF. The CDR3 DNA follows: TGCGCCAGCAGCTTGAACCTAGCGGGAGCCTCAGATACGCAGTATTTT.

The chain joins TRBV11-2 to TRBJ2-4; TRBD2 agrees at 8 bases. CDR1 SGHAT and CDR2 FQNNGV come from the germline V gene. The CDR3 sequence is 16 residues long. Here the CDR3 DNA reads TGTGCAGCCACGGGAGGGCCGGGATTGGCCAAAAACATTCAGTACTTC. As protein: CAATGGPGLAKNIQYF.

This sequence joins TRBV6-1 and TRBJ1-5, with D hard to call. Germline V gene lookup returns CDR1 MNHNS and CDR2 SASEGT. The CDR3 runs to 14 residues. V was shortened by 7 bases and J by 7 bases, with 17 bases between the two germline ends. The CDR3 region has the DNA TGTGCCAGCACCCAACACGGTCTAGACCAGCCCCAGCATTTT. Translated, it gives CASTQHGLDQPQHF.

This clonotype has a handful of counts. The chain uses TRBV28 and TRBJ2-7; 8 nucleotides line up with TRBD1. Germline values: CDR1 MDHEN, CDR2 SYDVKM. Trimming removed 7 bases from V and 2 bases from J; junction bases left unmatched: 13. This CDR3 contains 16 residues. In DNA, the CDR3 is TGTGCCAGCATCACCGCCGGGACAGGACTTACCTACGAGCAGTACTTC. Its translation is CASITAGTGLTYEQYF.

CDR3 amino acids: CASSPGTSGSFLYFEQFF. The CDR3 coding sequence is TGTGCCAGCAGCCCCGGGACTAGCGGGAGTTTCCTTTACTTTGAGCAGTTCTTC. The chain links TRBV7-6 to TRBJ2-1; 14 bases fit TRBD2. Unmatched junction bases numbered 15, after V lost 5 bases and J lost 9 bases. This CDR3 comprises 18 residues. Germline-derived CDR1 and CDR2 are SGHVS and FNYEAQ.